This is a list of T cell receptor beta chains from one sample in a study of T cell responses to AZD1222 COVID-19 vaccine. TCRdb's table, derived via immunoSEQ multiplex PCR, lists solely in-frame clones and lacks some. The sample lists some 140,000 clones, about 92% occurring once. Sequenced here: peripheral blood, sampled on day 0 of AZD1222 vaccination. The receptors were gathered from an adult in good health. Both conserved end residues are part of each CDR3. The D gene is left open where the match is weak. Clone size is not always given. Where it is, it says once, few, many or a class for expanded clones.

abundance: few
j_gene: TRBJ2-5
d_gene: TRBD2
v_gene: TRBV19
CDR3aa: CASSTTSGIAAQYF
CDR3nt: TGTGCCAGTAGTACTACTAGCGGGATCGCGGCCCAGTACTTC

abundance: NA
j_gene: TRBJ2-6
d_gene: NA
v_gene: TRBV5-4
CDR3aa: CASSEISGANVLTF
CDR3nt: TGTGCCAGCAGCGAAATCTCTGGGGCCAACGTCCTGACTTTC

abundance: NA
j_gene: TRBJ2-7
d_gene: TRBD2
v_gene: TRBV5-4
CDR3aa: CASSFSGSYEQYF
CDR3nt: TGTGCCAGCAGCTTTAGCGGGAGTTACGAGCAGTACTTC

abundance: once
j_gene: TRBJ2-3
d_gene: NA
v_gene: TRBV11-2
CDR3aa: CASSLARSTDTQYF
CDR3nt: TGTGCCAGCAGCTTAGCGCGCAGCACAGATACGCAGTATTTT

abundance: NA
j_gene: TRBJ2-7
d_gene: NA
v_gene: TRBV5-1
CDR3aa: CASSFGKTGLVEQYF
CDR3nt: TGCGCCAGCAGCTTTGGGAAGACAGGCTTGGTCGAGCAGTACTTC

abundance: NA
j_gene: TRBJ2-7
d_gene: TRBD2
v_gene: TRBV19
CDR3aa: CASSIGGAGYEQYF
CDR3nt: TGTGCCAGTAGTATCGGGGGGGCCGGGTACGAGCAGTACTTC

abundance: NA
j_gene: TRBJ2-3
d_gene: TRBD2
v_gene: TRBV6-5
CDR3aa: CASSYGRGDTQYF
CDR3nt: TGTGCCAGCAGTTACGGGAGGGGAGATACGCAGTATTTT

abundance: NA
j_gene: TRBJ2-1
d_gene: TRBD2
v_gene: TRBV4-2
CDR3aa: CASSQGTSGNYNEQFF
CDR3nt: TGTGCCAGCAGCCAAGGGACTAGCGGAAATTACAATGAGCAGTTCTTC

abundance: NA
j_gene: TRBJ2-2
d_gene: NA
v_gene: TRBV6-2/TRBV6-3
CDR3aa: CASSYGQLMNTGELFF
CDR3nt: TGTGCCAGCAGTTACGGACAGCTGATGAACACCGGGGAGCTGTTTTTT

abundance: NA
j_gene: TRBJ2-2
d_gene: TRBD2
v_gene: TRBV27
CDR3aa: CASSMTGTSNTGELFF
CDR3nt: TGTGCCAGCAGTATGACCGGGACTAGCAACACCGGGGAGCTGTTTTTT

abundance: NA
j_gene: TRBJ1-1
d_gene: NA
v_gene: TRBV19
CDR3aa: CASSIVARVDTEAFF
CDR3nt: TGTGCCAGTAGTATAGTTGCCAGGGTGGACACTGAAGCTTTCTTT